This TCR beta chain is from a study of blood T cell repertoires in COVID-19. As for the study in general: The study drew acute and convalescent COVID-19 samples from the United States, Italy and Spain.

Clones were sequenced by immunoSEQ multiplex PCR, and TCRdb holds only the in-frame ones, with some missing. The sample records 250,000 or so clones, approximately 88% being singletons. Recruitment covered roughly 22 US areas and drew participants whose ages spanned roughly 18 to 100 years. Assignments of participants to cohorts depended upon their own reported clinical history. A case of COVID-19 had been met by exposed participants within 2 weeks before study entry. This CDR3 region has 16 residues. Germline assignment: CDR1 SNHLY and CDR2 FYNNEI. Germline trimming cut 5 bases from V and 6 bases from J; bases unmatched to any gene: 9.

Sequenced sample: PBMCs or T cells enriched from blood (not recorded which). The sequence was collected from a woman aged 40 to 50 who had been exposed to COVID-19. The chain has TRBV2 and TRBJ1-5, with 11 nucleotides matching TRBD1. In nucleotides, the CDR3 is TGTGCCAGCAGTCCCCTGGACAGGGGGCTGGGTCAGCCCCAGCATTTT. Protein: CASSPLDRGLGQPQHF.